These 32 T cell receptor beta chains were sequenced from one sample in a study of OX40 agonist ivuxolimab in advanced cancers. Sequenced by immunoSEQ multiplex PCR; TCRdb stores in-frame clones only, minus some. This sample has tens of thousands of clones, with roughly nine tenths found just once. Sequenced here: CD4+ or CD8+ T cells sorted from blood, sampled in a trial of the OX40 agonist ivuxolimab. These receptors were obtained from an adult with an advanced solid tumor such as melanoma, head and neck, liver or kidney cancer.

The chain carries TRBV27 and TRBJ1-2; no reliable D call. Germline CDR1 is MNHEY and CDR2 is SMNVEV (reference sequence). V was shortened by 6 bases and J by 2 bases, with 7 bases between the two germline ends. The CDR3 is made up of 12 amino acids. The CDR3 coding sequence is TGTGCCAGCAGCGCCGACAACTATGGCTACACCTTC. This sequence encodes CASSADNYGYTF.

The rearrangement links TRBV4-1 to TRBJ2-1, with unresolved D. In germline, CDR1 is MGHRA, CDR2 YSYEKL. CDR3 size: 14 residues. V lost 3 bases and J lost 8, with 14 bases in between. The CDR3 sequence is CASSQSSTVDEQFF. The CDR3 DNA is TGCGCCAGCAGCCAGAGTTCGACTGTTGATGAGCAGTTCTTC.

This chain links TRBV6-6 with TRBJ1-5; TRBD1 agrees at 7 bases. Germline trimming cut 2 bases from V and 7 bases from J; bases unmatched to any gene: 2. The CDR3 length is 13 residues. Germline V CDR1 and CDR2: MNHNY, SVGAGI (reference sequence). The CDR3 spells CASSYGGGQPQHF. The CDR3 DNA reads TGTGCCAGCAGTTACGGAGGGGGCCAGCCCCAGCATTTT.

The chain has TRBV28 and TRBJ2-7, with a possible D match to TRBD1 (6 bases). Trimming took off 2 bases at V and 4 bases at J, with 9 bases between the two ends. The CDR3 has 13 amino acids. In germline, CDR1 is MDHEN, CDR2 SYDVKM. DNA of the CDR3: TGTGCCAGCAGTTTAGGGGACAAATACGAGCAGTACTTC. Its translation: CASSLGDKYEQYF.

V gene TRBV7-9 combines with J gene TRBJ2-6, with TRBD1 matching 7 bases. The CDR3 is 19 residues long. The V and J ends lost 5 bases and 0 bases, in that order; junction bases with no gene match: 13. CDR1 SEHNR and CDR2 FQNEAQ come from the germline V gene (reference sequence). CDR3 sequence (DNA): TGTGCCAGCAGCCCACCTACAGGGGTCGGGTACTCTGGGGCCAACGTCCTGACTTTC. Translation gives CASSPPTGVGYSGANVLTF.

This clone showed up just once. The V gene is TRBV7-6, the J gene TRBJ1-3; possibly TRBD1 for D (5 bases). Germline V gene sequence: CDR1 SGHVS, CDR2 FNYEAQ. V dropped 0 bases and J dropped 0 bases, with 9 bases sitting between them. CDR3 size: 16 residues. As DNA, the CDR3 is TGTGCCAGCAGCTTAGCCCGGGACGGCTCTGGAAACACCATATATTTT. Residues: CASSLARDGSGNTIYF.

The chain carries TRBV10-3 and TRBJ2-6; the D call may be TRBD1 or TRBD2 (5 bases each). V was trimmed by 0 bases and J by 1 base, leaving 7 bases between them. The CDR3 loop spans 16 amino acids. The germline gives CDR1 ENHRY, CDR2 SYGVKD. This CDR3 reads CAISESGASGANVLTF. In DNA, the CDR3 is TGTGCCATCAGTGAGTCCGGGGCTTCTGGGGCCAACGTCCTGACTTTC.

The chain carries TRBV5-1 and TRBJ2-5; 7 bases map to TRBD2. Germline CDR1 SGHRS, CDR2 YFSETQ. Trimming removed 1 base from V and 5 bases from J; junction bases left unmatched: 2. The CDR3 spans 13 residues. The CDR3, as DNA: TGCGCCAGCAGCTTGTGGGGGGGGGAGACCCAGTACTTC. Protein sequence: CASSLWGGETQYF.

The chain links TRBV15 to TRBJ2-2, with a weak D call TRBD2 (6 bases). Germline CDR1 LNHNV, CDR2 YYDKDF (reference sequence). This CDR3 region has 15 residues. Deletions cut 3 bases from V and 6 bases from J, with 14 bases between. The CDR3 nucleotides read TGTGCCACCAGCAGCGGGAGCGGTCTCCCCGGGGAGCTGTTTTTT. Translated, it gives CATSSGSGLPGELFF.

This clone is medium-sized (0.01 to 0.1%) within its sample. This chain joins TRBV9 and TRBJ2-7, with D perhaps TRBD2 (7 bases). Germline V gene data show CDR1 as SGDLS and CDR2 as YYNGEE. V dropped 4 bases and J dropped 7 bases, with 24 bases sitting between them. CDR3 length: 16 residues. This CDR3 reads CASSQGKGRASGEQYF. The CDR3 nucleotides read TGTGCCAGCAGCCAGGGGAAGGGGAGGGCCTCAGGTGAGCAGTACTTC.

V and J are TRBV28 and TRBJ2-3; D remains unclear. V shed 8 bases and J shed 0 bases, with 15 bases lying between them. The germline gives CDR1 MDHEN, CDR2 SYDVKM. The CDR3 sequence is 15 residues long. CDR3 region: CASGTNVPSTDTQYF. For the CDR3, the DNA is TGTGCCAGCGGTACCAACGTCCCTAGCACAGATACGCAGTATTTT.

This clone has only one observation. The chain is built from TRBV7-6 and TRBJ2-1, with 10 bases aligning to TRBD2. Germline CDR1 and CDR2: SGHVS and FNYEAQ. The CDR3 totals 15 residues. J gave up 9 bases and V 5 bases, and 10 bases lay outside the gene matches. CDR3 sequence reads: CASSLRPSGSIEQFF. The CDR3 bases are TGTGCCAGCAGCCTAAGGCCTAGCGGGAGCATTGAGCAGTTCTTC.

The J gene is TRBJ2-2, the V gene TRBV28; D is uncertain. The germline V gene encodes CDR1 MDHEN and CDR2 SYDVKM. V dropped 2 bases and J dropped 3 bases, with 7 bases sitting between them. The CDR3 runs to 14 residues. The chain's CDR3 is CASSLMPYTGELFF. The CDR3 bases are TGTGCCAGCAGTTTAATGCCGTACACCGGGGAGCTGTTTTTT.

CDR3 DNA sequence: TGTGCCAGCAGTCCTACGGCCACGGACAGTGAAAAACTGTTTTTT. Residues: CASSPTATDSEKLFF. The rearrangement joins TRBV28 to TRBJ1-4, with D tentatively TRBD1 (6 bases). The CDR3 has 15 residues. From germline, CDR1 is MDHEN and CDR2 SYDVKM. V shed 5 bases and J shed 7 bases, with 17 bases lying between them. The variable domain in full, completed from reference TRBV28 and TRBJ1-4, reads DVKVTQSSRYLVKRTGEKVFLECVQDMDHENMFWYRQDPGLGLRLIYFSYDVKMKEKGDIPEGYSVSREKKERFSLILESASTNQTSMYLCASSPTATDSEKLFFGSGTQLSVL.

The rearrangement links TRBV6-6 to TRBJ2-3; 8 nucleotides agree with TRBD2. Per germline, CDR1 MNHNY and CDR2 SVGAGI (reference sequence). The V segment lost 2 bases and the J segment 3 bases; nucleotides outside the gene matches: 7. This CDR3 comprises 16 residues. CDR3 sequence (DNA): TGTGCCAGCAGTTACGTAACTAGCGGAATGACAGATACGCAGTATTTT. This encodes CASSYVTSGMTDTQYF.

The rearrangement links TRBV29-1 to TRBJ1-1; possible D gene TRBD1, 5 bases. V lost 6 bases and J lost 7, with 9 bases in between. CDR3 length: 10 residues. Germline CDR1 is SQVTM and CDR2 is ANQGSEA. CDR3 sequence (DNA): TGCAGCGTGCTCGGGGGTGAAGCTTTCTTT. Amino acid sequence: CSVLGGEAFF.

V gene TRBV28 combines with J gene TRBJ1-2, with 9 bases aligning to TRBD1. The CDR3 loop spans 13 amino acids. From germline, CDR1 is MDHEN and CDR2 SYDVKM. V lost 6 bases, J lost 6 bases, and 5 bases stayed unmatched. The CDR3 DNA reads TGTGCCAGCAGCTGGACAGGGGCGGATGGCTACACCTTC. This sequence encodes CASSWTGADGYTF.

V and J are TRBV13 and TRBJ2-3; no reliable D call. In germline, CDR1 is PRHDT, CDR2 FYEKMQ (reference sequence). The CDR3 totals 11 residues. V was clipped by 11 bases and J by 5 bases, with 11 bases between them. CDR3 amino acids: CAAWAGDTQYF. CDR3 DNA: TGTGCCGCGTGGGCAGGAGATACGCAGTATTTT.

This clone showed up just a few times. The chain combines TRBV5-1 with TRBJ2-7; TRBD1 might be the D (6 bases). V was trimmed by 0 bases and J by 5 bases, leaving 9 bases between them. Germline-derived CDR1 and CDR2 are SGHRS and YFSETQ. The CDR3 totals 13 residues. CDR3 bases: TGCGCCAGCAGCTTGGACCGGGACAACGAGCAGTACTTC. It specifies CASSLDRDNEQYF.

This clone was detected once. This chain uses TRBV10-3 with TRBJ2-2; D call uncertain. The CDR3 spans 14 residues. Germline assignment: CDR1 ENHRY and CDR2 SYGVKD. V was cut by 8 bases and J by 1 base, with 11 bases left in between. The CDR3 spells CAILVGQNTGELFF. CDR3 nucleotides: TGTGCCATCCTGGTGGGCCAGAACACCGGGGAGCTGTTTTTT.

V is TRBV11-3 and J is TRBJ2-4, with 12 bases identical to TRBD2. CDR3 length equals 16 residues. CDR1 and CDR2 from the germline V gene are SGHNT and YENEEA. Germline trimming cut 5 bases from V and 7 bases from J; bases unmatched to any gene: 9. The DNA for the CDR3 is TGTGCCAGCAGCACGACTAGCGGGAGCCCCGATAACATTCAGTACTTC. It codes for CASSTTSGSPDNIQYF.

In its sample, this clone was seen once. DNA for the CDR3: TGTGCCAGCAGCCCGTTGGGGGCGGGAGGAGGAGAGACCCAGTACTTC. Its translation is CASSPLGAGGGETQYF. The chain combines TRBV13 with TRBJ2-5, with 8 bases aligning to TRBD2. The CDR3 has 16 residues. The J segment lost 4 bases and the V segment lost 5 bases, leaving 12 bases of the junction unmatched. Germline CDR1 and CDR2: PRHDT and FYEKMQ (reference sequence).

The J gene is TRBJ2-1, the V gene TRBV19, with D uncertain. The CDR3 loop spans 13 amino acids. Trimming removed 0 bases from V and 9 bases from J, with 9 bases in between. Germline V gene data show CDR1 as LNHDA and CDR2 as SQIVND (reference sequence). CDR3 protein: CASSIDLALEQFF. DNA of the CDR3: TGTGCCAGTAGTATAGATCTGGCGCTTGAGCAGTTCTTC.

The CDR3 nucleotides read TGTGCCAGCAGCTTAGCGTTCCCAGTCTACGAGCAGTACTTC. Translation gives CASSLAFPVYEQYF. V gene TRBV7-2 combines with J gene TRBJ2-7; no clear D. The CDR3 extends over 14 amino acids. Germline values: CDR1 SGHTA, CDR2 FQGNSA. Deletions cut 0 bases from V and 3 bases from J, with 9 bases between.

The chain couples TRBV2 to TRBJ2-1; no reliable D call. Germline V gene data show CDR1 as SNHLY and CDR2 as FYNNEI. Trimming stripped 7 bases from V and 0 bases from J, with 7 bases between. The CDR3 has 13 residues. CDR3: CASNPGSYNEQFF. CDR3 DNA sequence: TGTGCCAGCAATCCCGGCTCCTACAATGAGCAGTTCTTC.

The chain employs TRBV5-6 and TRBJ2-7; 10 nucleotides agree with TRBD2. The CDR3 sequence is 16 residues long. Germline V CDR1 and CDR2: SGHDT, YYEEEE. V was pared by 4 bases and J by 3 bases, with 10 bases of the junction left unmatched. The CDR3 nucleotides read TGTGCCAGCAGCAACGGAGCCGGACTAGCGGTCTACGAGCAGTACTTC. Residues: CASSNGAGLAVYEQYF.

The chain is built from TRBV7-9 and TRBJ2-1, with D perhaps given as TRBD1 or TRBD2 (6 bases each). In germline, CDR1 is SEHNR, CDR2 FQNEAQ (reference sequence). This CDR3 comprises 16 residues. The germline V and J ends were trimmed by 5 bases and 6 bases, with 20 bases remaining between them. CDR3 in amino acids: CASSPVRPGAGNEQFF. The CDR3 DNA reads as TGTGCCAGCAGCCCCGTACGGCCGGGGGCCGGCAATGAGCAGTTCTTC.

The rearrangement joins TRBV6-1 to TRBJ2-1; D might be TRBD2 (5 bases). Germline V gives CDR1 MNHNS, CDR2 SASEGT. CDR3 length equals 15 residues. Trimming left V 1 base short and J 3 bases short, with 10 bases between. CDR3 bases: TGTGCCAGCAGTGAAGAGGCGGGCGTCTACAATGAGCAGTTCTTC. It codes for CASSEEAGVYNEQFF.

The chain carries TRBV5-8 and TRBJ2-7; D perhaps matches TRBD1 (5 bases). Germline assignment: CDR1 SGHTS and CDR2 YDEGEE. This CDR3 has 13 amino acids. The V end was cut by 2 bases, the J end by 2 bases, with 8 bases between. The CDR3 DNA is TGTGCCAGCAGCTTAGACAGTACCTACGAGCAGTACTTC. Encoded protein: CASSLDSTYEQYF.

The rearrangement joins TRBV27 to TRBJ2-3; TRBD2 agrees at 8 bases. The germline gives CDR1 MNHEY, CDR2 SMNVEV (reference sequence). This CDR3 spans 15 amino acids. Trimming cost V 6 bases and J 5 bases; bases outside gene matches: 10. For the CDR3, the DNA is TGTGCCAGCAGCCGCTCCCCGGGGGGGGTAGATACGCAGTATTTT. Translated: CASSRSPGGVDTQYF.

The J gene is TRBJ1-1, the V gene TRBV10-3; 7 bases agree with TRBD1. The CDR3 is 13 residues long. V shed 10 bases, J shed 2 bases, and the junction held 7 bases outside the gene matches. The germline V gene encodes CDR1 ENHRY and CDR2 SYGVKD. The CDR3 DNA sequence: TGTGCCACATACAGGGGAGGAAACACTGAAGCTTTCTTT. As protein: CATYRGGNTEAFF.

The chain uses TRBV10-3 and TRBJ2-1; 15 bases are shared with TRBD2. The CDR3 extends over 15 amino acids. After removal of 4 bases from V and 9 bases from J, the junction contained 4 bases not matched to a gene. Looked up from germline, CDR1 is ENHRY and CDR2 is SYGVKD. CDR3: CAISGTSGRAFEQFF. The CDR3 bases are TGTGCCATCAGTGGGACTAGCGGGAGGGCCTTTGAGCAGTTCTTC.